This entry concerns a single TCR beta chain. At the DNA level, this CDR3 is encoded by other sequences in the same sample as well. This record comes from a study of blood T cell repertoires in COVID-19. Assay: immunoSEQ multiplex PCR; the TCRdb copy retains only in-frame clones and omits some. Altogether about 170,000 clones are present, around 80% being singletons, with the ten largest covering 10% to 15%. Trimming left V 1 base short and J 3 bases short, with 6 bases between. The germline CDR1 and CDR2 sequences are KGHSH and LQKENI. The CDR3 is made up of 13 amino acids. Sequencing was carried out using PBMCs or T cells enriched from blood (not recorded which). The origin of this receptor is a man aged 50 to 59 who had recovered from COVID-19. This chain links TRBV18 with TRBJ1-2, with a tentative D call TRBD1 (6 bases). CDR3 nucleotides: TGTGCCAGCTCACCACAGGGGGACTATGGCTACACCTTC. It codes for CASSPQGDYGYTF.